This T cell receptor (beta chain) was sequenced during a study of T cell repertoires in cytomegalovirus infection (dated by TCRdb to about 2019). Turning to the overall study: The HLA type of each donor mattered for the analysis, because public TCR beta signatures pointed to carriage of CMV infection along with the matching HLA type.

Overall study outcomes, separate from this receptor: Cumulative frequency of public TCR beta family members discriminated carriers of CMV infection plus the relevant HLA type in this cohort and an independent 352-donor cohort. In the ex vivo response, HLA-C-restricted CMV-specific TCR beta clonotypes were dominant, and in two of eight donors the single most frequent clonotype came from this HLA-C-restricted group.

Sequencing was performed on an Illumina HiSeq 1500. Using fastp trimming at Q25 and MiXCR clonotype assembly, TCRdb reanalyzed the public sequencing data and kept in-frame beta chains. Rows are unified per CDR3 protein, each entry keeping the most common DNA and genes. Across this sample there are more than 250,000 distinct CDR3 sequences, with approximately 13% seen only once. The ten largest make up around 9% of the sample. This clonotype occurred many times. This clone's antigen is unknown. Per-base qualities were not stored, and no clone one base away is much larger. Germline trimming amounts to 7 bases on V and 4 bases on J, with 6 as the count of junction bases outside the gene matches. From the germline V gene, CDR1 is SGHVS and CDR2 is FQNEAQ. There are 15 amino acids in the CDR3, from cysteine to phenylalanine inclusive. Only the CDR3 DNA is retained, 45 bases long and in frame from the first base.

The sequence derives from a human donor in good health (CMV status not recorded). Some clones in this sample may be carry-over from other donors' samples. The sample taken for sequencing was PBMCs. The chain was built from TRBV7-8 and TRBJ2-2; TRBD1 lines up with 10 middle nucleotides. The sequenced DNA: TGTGCCAGCACTCCGGGACAGGGGACCACCGGGGAGCTGTTTTTT. Its product reads: CASTPGQGTTGELFF.